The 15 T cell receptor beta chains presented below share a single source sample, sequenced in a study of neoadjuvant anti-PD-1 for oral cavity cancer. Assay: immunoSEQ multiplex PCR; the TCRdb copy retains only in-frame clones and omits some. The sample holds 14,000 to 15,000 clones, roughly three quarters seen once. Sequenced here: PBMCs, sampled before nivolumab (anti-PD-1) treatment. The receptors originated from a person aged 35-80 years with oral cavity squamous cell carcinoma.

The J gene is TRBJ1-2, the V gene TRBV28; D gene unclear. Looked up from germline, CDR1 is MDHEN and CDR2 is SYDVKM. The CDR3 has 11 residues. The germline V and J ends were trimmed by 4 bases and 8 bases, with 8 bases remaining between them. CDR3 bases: TGTGCCAGCAGTTCTTATTTAGGCTACACCTTC. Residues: CASSSYLGYTF.

The chain's CDR3 is CASSQEPGLAGISYEQYF. The CDR3 region has the DNA TGCGCCAGCAGCCAAGAACCAGGACTAGCGGGCATCTCCTACGAGCAGTACTTC. This chain joins TRBV4-1 and TRBJ2-7; 11 bases map to TRBD2. This CDR3 spans 18 amino acids. The V gene end was trimmed by 0 bases and the J gene end by 0 bases; junction bases not matched to a gene: 7. CDR1 is MGHRA and CDR2 is YSYEKL in the germline V gene.

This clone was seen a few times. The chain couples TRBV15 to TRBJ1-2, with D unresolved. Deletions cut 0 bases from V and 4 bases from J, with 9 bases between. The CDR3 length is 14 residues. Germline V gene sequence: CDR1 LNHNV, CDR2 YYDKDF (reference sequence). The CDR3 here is CATSRDSAFYGYTF. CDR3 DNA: TGTGCCACCAGCAGAGATTCCGCATTCTATGGCTACACCTTC.

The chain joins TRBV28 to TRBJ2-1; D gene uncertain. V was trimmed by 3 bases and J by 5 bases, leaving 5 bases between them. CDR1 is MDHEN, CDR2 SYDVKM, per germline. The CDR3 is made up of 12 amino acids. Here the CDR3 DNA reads TGTGCCAGCAGTTTGCGGCACAATGAGCAGTTCTTC. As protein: CASSLRHNEQFF.

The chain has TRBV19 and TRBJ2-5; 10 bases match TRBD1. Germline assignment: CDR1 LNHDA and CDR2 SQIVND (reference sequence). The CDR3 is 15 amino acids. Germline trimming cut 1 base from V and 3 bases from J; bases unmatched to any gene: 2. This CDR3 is CASSIGGTGEETQYF. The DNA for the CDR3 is TGTGCCAGTAGTATAGGAGGGACAGGGGAAGAGACCCAGTACTTC.

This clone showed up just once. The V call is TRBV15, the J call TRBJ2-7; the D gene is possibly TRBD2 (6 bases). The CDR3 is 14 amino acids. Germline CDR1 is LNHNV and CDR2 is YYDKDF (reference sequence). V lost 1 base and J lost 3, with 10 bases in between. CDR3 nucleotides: TGTGCCACCAGCAGAGGTCGGGGAGGCTACGAGCAGTACTTC. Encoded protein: CATSRGRGGYEQYF.

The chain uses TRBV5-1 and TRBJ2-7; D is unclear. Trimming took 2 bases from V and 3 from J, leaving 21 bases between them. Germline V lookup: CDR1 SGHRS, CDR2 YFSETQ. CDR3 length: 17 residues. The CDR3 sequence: CASSLATPYEPYYEQYF. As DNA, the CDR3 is TGCGCCAGCAGCTTAGCGACACCTTATGAACCATACTACGAGCAGTACTTC.

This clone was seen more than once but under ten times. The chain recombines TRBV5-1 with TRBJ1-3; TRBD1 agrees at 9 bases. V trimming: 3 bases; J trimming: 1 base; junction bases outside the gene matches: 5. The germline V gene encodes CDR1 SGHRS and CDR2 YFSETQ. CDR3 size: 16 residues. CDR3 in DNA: TGCGCCAGCAGCTGGGAGGGGACAGGGTCTGGAAACACCATATATTTT. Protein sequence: CASSWEGTGSGNTIYF.

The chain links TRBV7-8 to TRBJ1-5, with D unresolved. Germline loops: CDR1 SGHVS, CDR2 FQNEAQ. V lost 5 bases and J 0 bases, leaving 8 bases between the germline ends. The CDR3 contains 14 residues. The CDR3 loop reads CASSARGSNQPQHF. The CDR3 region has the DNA TGTGCCAGCAGCGCCCGGGGTAGCAATCAGCCCCAGCATTTT. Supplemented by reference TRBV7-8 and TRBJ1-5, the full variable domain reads GAGVSQSPRYKVAKRGQDVALRCDPISGHVSLFWYQQALGQGPEFLTYFQNEAQLDKSGLPSDRFFAERPEGSVSTLKIQRTQQEDSAVYLCASSARGSNQPQHFGDGTRLSIL.

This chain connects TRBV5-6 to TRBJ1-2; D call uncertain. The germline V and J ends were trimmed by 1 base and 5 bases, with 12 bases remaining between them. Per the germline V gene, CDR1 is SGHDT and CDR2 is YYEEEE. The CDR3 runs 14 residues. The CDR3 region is CASSLIPGHYGYTF. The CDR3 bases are TGTGCCAGCAGCTTGATTCCGGGTCATTATGGCTACACCTTC.

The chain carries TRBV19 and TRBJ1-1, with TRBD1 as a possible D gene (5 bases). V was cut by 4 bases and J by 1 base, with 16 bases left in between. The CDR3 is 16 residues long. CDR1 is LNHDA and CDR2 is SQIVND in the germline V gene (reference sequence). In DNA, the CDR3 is TGTGCCAGTAGTACCTACCCGGGGGGTTCGAACACTGAAGCTTTCTTT. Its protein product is CASSTYPGGSNTEAFF.

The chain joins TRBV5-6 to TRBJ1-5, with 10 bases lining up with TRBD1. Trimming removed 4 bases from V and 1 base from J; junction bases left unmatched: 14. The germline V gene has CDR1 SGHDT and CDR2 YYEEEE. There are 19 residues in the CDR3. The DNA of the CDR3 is TGTGCCAGCAGCAATCAACGACAGGGGGCGAAAGAAAGCAATCAGCCCCAGCATTTT. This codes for CASSNQRQGAKESNQPQHF.

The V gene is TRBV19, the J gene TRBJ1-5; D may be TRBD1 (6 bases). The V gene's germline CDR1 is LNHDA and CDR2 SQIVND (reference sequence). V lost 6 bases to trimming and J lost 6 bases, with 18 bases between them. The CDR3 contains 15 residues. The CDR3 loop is CASSPLLGASQPQHF. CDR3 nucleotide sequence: TGTGCCAGTAGCCCCCTCCTGGGGGCGAGTCAGCCCCAGCATTTT. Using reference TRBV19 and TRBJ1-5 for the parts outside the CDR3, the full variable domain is DGGITQSPKYLFRKEGQNVTLSCEQNLNHDAMYWYRQDPGQGLRLIYYSQIVNDFQKGDIAEGYSVSREKKESFPLTVTSAQKNPTAFYLCASSPLLGASQPQHFGDGTRLSIL.

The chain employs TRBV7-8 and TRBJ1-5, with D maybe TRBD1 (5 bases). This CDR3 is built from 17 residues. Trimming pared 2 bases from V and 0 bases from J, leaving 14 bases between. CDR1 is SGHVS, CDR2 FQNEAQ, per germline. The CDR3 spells CASSLSNRGFSNQPQHF. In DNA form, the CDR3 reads TGTGCCAGCAGCTTATCCAACCGGGGGTTTAGCAATCAGCCCCAGCATTTT.

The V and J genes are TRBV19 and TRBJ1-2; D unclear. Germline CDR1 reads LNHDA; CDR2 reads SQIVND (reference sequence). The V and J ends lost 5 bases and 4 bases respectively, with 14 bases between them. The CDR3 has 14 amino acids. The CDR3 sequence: CASSATRGGYGYTF. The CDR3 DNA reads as TGTGCCAGTAGTGCCACGCGGGGTGGCTATGGCTACACCTTC. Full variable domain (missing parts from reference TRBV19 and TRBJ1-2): DGGITQSPKYLFRKEGQNVTLSCEQNLNHDAMYWYRQDPGQGLRLIYYSQIVNDFQKGDIAEGYSVSREKKESFPLTVTSAQKNPTAFYLCASSATRGGYGYTFGSGTRLTVV.